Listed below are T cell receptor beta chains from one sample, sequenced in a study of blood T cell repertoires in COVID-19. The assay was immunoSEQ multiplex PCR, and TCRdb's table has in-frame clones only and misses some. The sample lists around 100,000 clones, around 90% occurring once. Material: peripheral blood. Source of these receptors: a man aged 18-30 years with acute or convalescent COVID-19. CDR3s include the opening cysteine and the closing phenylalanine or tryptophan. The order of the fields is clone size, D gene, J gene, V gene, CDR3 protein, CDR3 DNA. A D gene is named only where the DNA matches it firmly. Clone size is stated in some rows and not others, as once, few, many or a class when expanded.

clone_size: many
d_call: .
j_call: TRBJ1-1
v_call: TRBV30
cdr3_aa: CAWSPGGRGTEAFF
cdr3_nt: TGTGCCTGGTCGCCCGGGGGGCGGGGCACTGAAGCTTTCTTT

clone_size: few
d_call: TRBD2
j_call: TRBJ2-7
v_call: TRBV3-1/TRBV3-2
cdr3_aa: CASSQSGGSMMEQYF
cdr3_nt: TGTGCCAGCAGCCAATCAGGCGGGAGTATGATGGAGCAGTACTTC

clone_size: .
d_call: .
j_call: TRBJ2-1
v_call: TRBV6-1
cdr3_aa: CASSEYRGYNEQFF
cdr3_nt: TGTGCCAGCAGTGAATACCGGGGGTACAATGAGCAGTTCTTC

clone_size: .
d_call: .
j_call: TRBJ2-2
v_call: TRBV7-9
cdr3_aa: CASIQGYRTGELFF
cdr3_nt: TGTGCCAGCATCCAGGGCTATCGGACCGGGGAGCTGTTTTTT

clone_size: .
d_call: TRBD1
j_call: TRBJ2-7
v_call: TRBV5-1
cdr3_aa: CASSLVDRGDEQYF
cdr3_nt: TGCGCCAGCAGCTTGGTGGACAGGGGGGACGAGCAGTACTTC

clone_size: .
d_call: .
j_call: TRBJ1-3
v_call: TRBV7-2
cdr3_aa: CASSFGGTGNTIYF
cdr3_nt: TGTGCCAGCAGCTTCGGGGGAACTGGAAACACCATATATTTT

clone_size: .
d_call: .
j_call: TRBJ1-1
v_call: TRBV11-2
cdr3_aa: CASSRQPNTEAFF
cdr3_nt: TGTGCCAGCAGCCGACAGCCGAACACTGAAGCTTTCTTT

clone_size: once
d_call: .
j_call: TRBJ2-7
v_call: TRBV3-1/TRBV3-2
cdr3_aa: CASSQGRVSYEQYF
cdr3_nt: TGTGCCAGCAGCCAGGGCAGGGTCTCCTACGAGCAGTACTTC

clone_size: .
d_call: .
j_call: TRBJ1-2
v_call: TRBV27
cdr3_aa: CASSAGANYGYTF
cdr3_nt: TGTGCCAGCAGTGCGGGAGCTAACTATGGCTACACCTTC

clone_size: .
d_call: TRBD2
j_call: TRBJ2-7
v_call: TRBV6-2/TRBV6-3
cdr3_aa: CASSVGGDYLSYEQYF
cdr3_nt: TGTGCCAGCAGTGTCGGAGGGGACTACCTTAGCTACGAGCAGTACTTC

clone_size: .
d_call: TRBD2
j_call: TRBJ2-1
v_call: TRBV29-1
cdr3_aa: CSIKRTSGYNEQFF
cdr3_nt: TGCAGCATTAAACGGACTAGCGGATACAATGAGCAGTTCTTC

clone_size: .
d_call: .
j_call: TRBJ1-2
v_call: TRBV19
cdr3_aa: CASSMQGIRDGYTF
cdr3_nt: TGTGCCAGTAGTATGCAAGGGATCAGGGATGGCTACACCTTC

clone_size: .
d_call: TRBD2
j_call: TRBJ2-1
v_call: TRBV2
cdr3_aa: CASLGTSADNEQFF
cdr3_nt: TGTGCCAGCTTAGGAACTAGCGCCGACAATGAGCAGTTCTTC

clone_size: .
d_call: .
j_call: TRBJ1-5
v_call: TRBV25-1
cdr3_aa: CASSDPGDNQPQHF
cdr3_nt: TGTGCCAGCAGTGACCCGGGTGATAATCAGCCCCAGCATTTT

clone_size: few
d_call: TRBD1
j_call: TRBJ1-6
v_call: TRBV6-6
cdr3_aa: CASSTGGVSPLHF
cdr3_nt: TGTGCCAGCAGTACAGGGGGCGTTTCACCCCTCCACTTT

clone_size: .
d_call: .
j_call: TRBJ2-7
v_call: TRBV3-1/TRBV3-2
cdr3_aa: CASSQSTRYYEQYF
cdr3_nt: TGTGCCAGCAGCCAATCCACGCGATACTACGAGCAGTACTTC

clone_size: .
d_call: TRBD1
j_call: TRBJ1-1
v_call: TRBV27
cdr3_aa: CASSVQGGYTEAFF
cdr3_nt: TGTGCCAGCAGCGTACAGGGGGGGTACACTGAAGCTTTCTTT

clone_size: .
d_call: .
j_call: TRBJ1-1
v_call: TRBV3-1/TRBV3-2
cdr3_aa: CASSQAGFTTEAFF
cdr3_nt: TGTGCCAGCAGCCAAGCAGGGTTTACTACTGAAGCTTTCTTT

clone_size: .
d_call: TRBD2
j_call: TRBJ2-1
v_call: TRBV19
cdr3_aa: CASSIVRGLAGPYNEQFF
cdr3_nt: TGTGCCAGTAGTATAGTTCGAGGACTAGCGGGACCTTACAATGAGCAGTTCTTC